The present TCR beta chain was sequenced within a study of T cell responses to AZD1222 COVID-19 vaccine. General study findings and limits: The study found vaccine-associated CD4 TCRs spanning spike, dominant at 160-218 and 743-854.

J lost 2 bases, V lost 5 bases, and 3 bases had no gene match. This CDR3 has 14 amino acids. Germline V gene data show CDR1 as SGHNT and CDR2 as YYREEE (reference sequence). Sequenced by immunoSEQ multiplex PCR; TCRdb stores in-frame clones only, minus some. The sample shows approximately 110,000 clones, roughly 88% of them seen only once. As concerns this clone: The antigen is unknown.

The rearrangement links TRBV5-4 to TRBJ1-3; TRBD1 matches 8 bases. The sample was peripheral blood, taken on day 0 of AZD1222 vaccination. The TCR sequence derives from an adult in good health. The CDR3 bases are TGTGCCAGCAGTTCGACAGGGGCTGGAAACACCATATATTTT. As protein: CASSSTGAGNTIYF.